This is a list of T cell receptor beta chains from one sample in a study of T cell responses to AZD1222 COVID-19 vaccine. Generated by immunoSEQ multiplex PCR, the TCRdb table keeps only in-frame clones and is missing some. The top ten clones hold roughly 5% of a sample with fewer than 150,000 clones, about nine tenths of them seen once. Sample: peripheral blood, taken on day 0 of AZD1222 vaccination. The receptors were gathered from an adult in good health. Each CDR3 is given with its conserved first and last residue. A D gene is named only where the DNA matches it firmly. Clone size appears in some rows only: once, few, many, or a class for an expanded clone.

CASSTRQAGETQYF	TGTGCCAGCAGCACAAGACAGGCTGGAGAGACCCAGTACTTC	.	TRBV11-2	TRBJ2-5	.
CASSQQGYATNEKLFF	TGTGCCAGCAGCCAACAGGGATATGCAACTAATGAAAAACTGTTTTTT	.	TRBV7-6	TRBJ1-4	.
CASSAANTGELFF	TGCGCCAGCAGTGCAGCGAACACCGGGGAGCTGTTTTTT	.	TRBV10-1	TRBJ2-2	.
CASSLSGGKTEAFF	TGTGCCAGCAGTTTGTCGGGGGGCAAGACTGAAGCTTTCTTT	.	TRBV28	TRBJ1-1	.
CASSGVTDTQYF	TGTGCCAGCAGCGGGGTAACAGATACGCAGTATTTT	.	TRBV6-2/TRBV6-3	TRBJ2-3	.
CASKRDREDGYTF	TGTGCCAGCAAGAGGGACAGGGAGGATGGCTACACCTTC	.	TRBV6-1	TRBJ1-2	TRBD1
CASRRKFPDNEQFF	TGTGCCAGCAGGAGAAAGTTCCCCGACAATGAGCAGTTCTTC	.	TRBV6-5	TRBJ2-1	.
CASSPSTGLGSYNSPLHF	TGTGCCAGCAGCCCCTCCACAGGTTTAGGGTCCTATAATTCACCCCTCCACTTT	.	TRBV28	TRBJ1-6	.
CAISDPLKNQPQHF	TGTGCCATCAGTGACCCCCTTAAGAATCAGCCCCAGCATTTT	.	TRBV10-3	TRBJ1-5	.
CASSAGRNSPLHF	TGTGCCAGCAGTGCAGGCCGCAATTCACCCCTCCACTTT	.	TRBV2	TRBJ1-6	.
CASSLGGSGELFF	TGTGCCAGCAGCTTAGGGGGATCCGGGGAGCTGTTTTTT	.	TRBV7-9	TRBJ2-2	.
CASTTGWEPNTIYF	TGTGCCAGCACGACCGGGTGGGAGCCGAACACCATATATTTT	.	TRBV3-1/TRBV3-2	TRBJ1-3	.
CASSQDGFTGNTIYF	TGTGCCAGCAGCCAAGATGGGTTTACTGGAAACACCATATATTTT	once	TRBV4-2	TRBJ1-3	.
CASIEGAHGEKLFF	TGTGCCAGCATCGAGGGGGCACACGGTGAAAAACTGTTTTTT	.	TRBV2	TRBJ1-4	TRBD1
CASGTNIPLSGNTIYF	TGTGCCAGCGGGACTAATATACCCCTCTCTGGAAACACCATATATTTT	.	TRBV2	TRBJ1-3	.
CASSKPAAEAFF	TGTGCCAGCAGTAAGCCGGCCGCTGAAGCTTTCTTT	.	TRBV6-2/TRBV6-3	TRBJ1-1	.
CASKQGVSGNTIYF	TGTGCCAGTAAACAGGGCGTCTCTGGAAACACCATATATTTT	.	TRBV11-2	TRBJ1-3	.
CASRKGQYTDTQYF	TGTGCCAGCAGGAAGGGGCAGTACACAGATACGCAGTATTTT	.	TRBV27	TRBJ2-3	.
CASSLRTNEKLFF	TGTGCCAGCAGTCTAAGAACTAATGAAAAACTGTTTTTT	.	TRBV12-3/TRBV12-4	TRBJ1-4	.
CASSPTGVEQYF	TGCGCCAGCAGTCCGACAGGGGTCGAGCAGTACTTC	.	TRBV5-1	TRBJ2-7	TRBD1
CSAPGREELFF	TGCAGTGCCCCGGGGCGGGAGGAACTGTTTTTT	.	TRBV20-1	TRBJ1-4	.